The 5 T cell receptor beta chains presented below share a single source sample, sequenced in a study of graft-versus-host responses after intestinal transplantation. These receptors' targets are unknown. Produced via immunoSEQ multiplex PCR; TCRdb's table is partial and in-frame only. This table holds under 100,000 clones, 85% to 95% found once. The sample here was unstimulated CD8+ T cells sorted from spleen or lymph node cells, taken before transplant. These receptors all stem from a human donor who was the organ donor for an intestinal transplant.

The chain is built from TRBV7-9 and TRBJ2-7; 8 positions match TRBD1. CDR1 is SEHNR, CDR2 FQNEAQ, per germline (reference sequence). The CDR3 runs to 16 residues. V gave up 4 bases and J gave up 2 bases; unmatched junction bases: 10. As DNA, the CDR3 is TGTGCCAGCAGCTCCCCGGGCCCCAGGGGGCCCTACGAGCAGTACTTC. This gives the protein CASSSPGPRGPYEQYF.

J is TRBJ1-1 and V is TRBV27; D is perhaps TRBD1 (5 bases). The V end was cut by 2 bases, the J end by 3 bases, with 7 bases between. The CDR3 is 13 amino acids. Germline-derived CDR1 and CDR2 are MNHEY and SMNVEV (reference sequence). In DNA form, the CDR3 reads TGTGCCAGCAGTTTAGGAGGGGACACTGAAGCTTTCTTT. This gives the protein CASSLGGDTEAFF.

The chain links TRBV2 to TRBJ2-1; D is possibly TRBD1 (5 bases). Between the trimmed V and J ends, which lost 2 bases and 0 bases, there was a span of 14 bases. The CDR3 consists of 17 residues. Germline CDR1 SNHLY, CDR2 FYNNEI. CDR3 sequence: CASSEHGHLSSYNEQFF. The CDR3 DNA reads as TGTGCCAGCAGTGAACACGGACACCTGAGCTCCTACAATGAGCAGTTCTTC.

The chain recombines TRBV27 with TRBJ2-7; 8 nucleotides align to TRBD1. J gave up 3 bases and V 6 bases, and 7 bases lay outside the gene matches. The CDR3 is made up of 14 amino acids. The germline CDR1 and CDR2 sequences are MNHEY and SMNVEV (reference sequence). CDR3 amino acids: CASSWTGTGYEQYF. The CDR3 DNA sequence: TGTGCCAGCAGCTGGACAGGGACCGGCTACGAGCAGTACTTC.

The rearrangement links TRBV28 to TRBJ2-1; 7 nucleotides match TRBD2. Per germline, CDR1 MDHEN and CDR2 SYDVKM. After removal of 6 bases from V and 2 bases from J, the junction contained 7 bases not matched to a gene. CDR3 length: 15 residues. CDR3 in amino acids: CASSFLAETYNEQFF. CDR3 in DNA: TGTGCCAGCAGCTTTCTAGCGGAAACCTACAATGAGCAGTTCTTC. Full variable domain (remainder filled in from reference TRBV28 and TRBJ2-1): DVKVTQSSRYLVKRTGEKVFLECVQDMDHENMFWYRQDPGLGLRLIYFSYDVKMKEKGDIPEGYSVSREKKERFSLILESASTNQTSMYLCASSFLAETYNEQFFGPGTRLTVL.